This TCR beta chain derives from a study of T-cell memory formation after mild COVID-19. TCRdb redid the calling of the 5' RACE reads with MiXCR, one entry per CDR3 protein. This repertoire shows 450,000 to 650,000 distinct CDR3 sequences, more than 15% found once; its top ten account for around 12%. J was trimmed by 2 bases and V by 5 bases; bases with no gene match: 2. The CDR3 runs 13 residues. Germline V gene sequence: CDR1 SGHVS, CDR2 FQNEAQ. Overall study results and limits: Second-wave clones peaking on day 37 lacked confirmed SARS-CoV-2 specificity. Pre-infection memory showed some responding clones, and this suggested that cross-reactive memory joined.

About this clonotype itself: The antigen is undetermined. Being one base from a much bigger clone, this may be a read error.

The chain joins TRBV7-8 to TRBJ1-2; 7 nucleotides line up with TRBD1. The sequence was collected from an adult woman who had mild COVID-19 (a few samples of this study predate the infection). Cell type and time point are not known. The sequencing input was PBMCs or a T cell subset sorted from them (not recorded which). The CDR3 sequence is CASSATGNYGYTF. In nucleotides, the CDR3 is TGTGCCAGCAGCGCGACAGGGAACTATGGCTACACCTTC.